Below, 25 T cell receptor beta chains from the same sample are listed, as sequenced in a study of cytomegalovirus exposure and HLA in healthy donors. The PCR ran on 60 Vbeta and 13 Jbeta primers. The method was immunoSEQ multiplex PCR; TCRdb's version includes in-frame clones alone and lacks a portion of them. This table holds some 180,000 clones, under 9.5% found once. Source material: PBMCs. These TCRs come from a woman aged 25-40 years in good health and CMV-seropositive.

The chain uses TRBV11-2 and TRBJ2-2; tentatively, D is TRBD2 (5 bases). V dropped 3 bases and J dropped 5 bases, with 10 bases sitting between them. The CDR3 has 14 residues. Germline V CDR1 and CDR2: SGHAT, FQNNGV. The CDR3 DNA sequence: TGTGCCAGCAGCTTCGGAAGAGGGACCGGGGAGCTGTTTTTT. Translation gives CASSFGRGTGELFF.

The chain joins TRBV11-3 to TRBJ2-2, with D perhaps TRBD2 (6 bases). CDR1 and CDR2 from the germline V gene are SGHNT and YENEEA. Trimming left V 5 bases short and J 0 bases short, with 13 bases between. The length of the CDR3 is 16 residues. The CDR3: CASSGLGTANTGELFF. The CDR3 nucleotides are TGTGCCAGCAGCGGGCTCGGGACTGCGAACACCGGGGAGCTGTTTTTT.

The J gene is TRBJ2-2, the V gene TRBV4-2; 10 bases are shared with TRBD2. With V trimmed by 2 bases and J by 5 bases, 8 bases remained unmatched. CDR1 is LGHNA, CDR2 YNFKEQ, per germline. The CDR3 is 17 amino acids. The CDR3 DNA sequence: TGTGCCAGCAGCCAATCTCCAAGCGGGAGGGATACCGGGGAGCTGTTTTTT. Amino acid sequence: CASSQSPSGRDTGELFF.

The gene calls are TRBV7-9 and TRBJ2-7; TRBD1 aligns across 9 bases. This CDR3 has 16 amino acids. Trimming cost V 5 bases and J 0 bases; bases outside gene matches: 8. Germline V gives CDR1 SEHNR, CDR2 FQNEAQ (reference sequence). The CDR3 here is CASSPSGTGPSYEQYF. CDR3 sequence (DNA): TGTGCCAGCAGCCCAAGCGGGACAGGGCCCTCCTACGAGCAGTACTTC. Full variable domain (outside the CDR3, taken from reference TRBV7-9 and TRBJ2-7): DTGVSQNPRHKITKRGQNVTFRCDPISEHNRLYWYRQTLGQGPEFLTYFQNEAQLEKSRLLSDRFSAERPKGSFSTLEIQRTEQGDSAMYLCASSPSGTGPSYEQYFGPGTRLTVT.

In this sample, this clone turned up a few times. The chain uses TRBV7-3 and TRBJ2-5; D might be TRBD2 (6 bases). Germline assignment: CDR1 SGHTA and CDR2 FQGTGA. V was clipped by 5 bases and J by 0 bases, with 13 bases between them. This CDR3 contains 15 residues. CDR3 sequence reads: CASSPGLKYQETQYF. Written as DNA, the CDR3 is TGTGCCAGCAGCCCGGGACTTAAGTACCAAGAGACCCAGTACTTC.

CDR3 region: CASSQDPAGYNEQFF. DNA of the CDR3: TGCGCCAGCAGCCAAGACCCAGCGGGGTACAATGAGCAGTTCTTC. This chain uses TRBV4-1 with TRBJ2-1; TRBD2 agrees at 7 bases. Trimming cost V 0 bases and J 4 bases; bases outside gene matches: 3. The CDR3 covers 15 residues. The germline CDR1 and CDR2 sequences are MGHRA and YSYEKL.

The table lists this clone with a few counts. The J gene is TRBJ1-4, the V gene TRBV27, with 9 bases matching TRBD1. The CDR3 spans 15 residues. Losses at the gene ends were 6 bases for V and 3 bases for J; bases not matched to a gene: 5. The germline V gene has CDR1 MNHEY and CDR2 SMNVEV (reference sequence). The CDR3 reads CASRGQGPPNEKLFF. CDR3 nucleotide sequence: TGTGCCAGCAGGGGACAGGGACCTCCTAATGAAAAACTGTTTTTT.

This clone came up a few times. The chain employs TRBV18 and TRBJ2-7; no definite D call. V lost 3 bases and J 4 bases, leaving 10 bases between the germline ends. The CDR3 length is 13 residues. Germline loops: CDR1 KGHSH, CDR2 LQKENI. The CDR3: CASSPSQFYEQYF. The DNA for the CDR3 is TGTGCCAGCTCACCGTCACAGTTTTACGAGCAGTACTTC.

The chain combines TRBV27 with TRBJ2-7; 7 bases map to TRBD1. V dropped 4 bases and J dropped 1; count of bases not matched to a gene: 7. CDR1 is MNHEY, CDR2 SMNVEV, per germline (reference sequence). CDR3 length: 15 amino acids. The CDR3 here is CASSSQGPHSYEQYF. The CDR3, as DNA: TGTGCCAGCAGTTCACAGGGGCCGCATTCCTACGAGCAGTACTTC.

This chain connects TRBV5-4 to TRBJ2-4; TRBD1 agrees at 8 bases. Germline V gene sequence: CDR1 SGHNT, CDR2 YYREEE (reference sequence). The CDR3 consists of 16 residues. Unmatched junction bases numbered 9, after V lost 1 base and J lost 6 bases. DNA for the CDR3: TGTGCCAGCAGCTTGAAATCAGGGGGCGATGGAAACATTCAGTACTTC. Its translation: CASSLKSGGDGNIQYF.

V gene TRBV6-5 combines with J gene TRBJ1-1; 7 bases align to TRBD1. In germline, CDR1 is MNHEY, CDR2 SVGAGI. V was pared by 5 bases and J by 3 bases, with 6 bases of the junction left unmatched. The CDR3 has 14 amino acids. CDR3 in amino acids: CASSPTGEDTEAFF. CDR3 DNA: TGTGCCAGCAGTCCAACAGGGGAAGACACTGAAGCTTTCTTT.

The chain has TRBV25-1 and TRBJ2-7; tentative D call: TRBD1 (7 bases). Germline-derived CDR1 and CDR2 are MGHDK and SYGVNS. The CDR3 covers 15 residues. The V end was cut by 8 bases, the J end by 3 bases, with 20 bases between. The CDR3 coding sequence is TGTGCCAGCGCAAAGAGCGGACAGGAGGGCTACGAGCAGTACTTC. It codes for CASAKSGQEGYEQYF.

This sequence joins TRBV11-2 and TRBJ1-2, with a possible D match to TRBD1 (5 bases). V was shortened by 5 bases and J by 4 bases, with 14 bases between the two germline ends. The CDR3 runs to 14 residues. CDR1 and CDR2 (germline): SGHAT, FQNNGV. The CDR3 region is CASSPGTGGYGYTF. Here the CDR3 DNA reads TGTGCCAGCAGCCCCGGGACTGGAGGCTATGGCTACACCTTC.

The chain combines TRBV7-3 with TRBJ1-2; TRBD1 matches at 7 bases. Per the germline V gene, CDR1 is SGHTA and CDR2 is FQGTGA. Trimming cost V 4 bases and J 8 bases; bases outside gene matches: 13. The CDR3 has 15 residues. In nucleotides, the CDR3 is TGTGCCAGCAGCTCGGACCCAGGGGCAGGGGGGGGCTACACCTTC. It codes for CASSSDPGAGGGYTF. The variable domain in full, with the rest retrieved from reference TRBV7-3 and TRBJ1-2, is GAGVSQTPSNKVTEKGKYVELRCDPISGHTALYWYRQSLGQGPEFLIYFQGTGAADDSGLPNDRFFAVRPEGSVSTLKIQRTERGDSAVYLCASSSDPGAGGGYTFGSGTRLTVV.

The sample holds a few counts of this clone. V usage is TRBV7-3 and J usage is TRBJ2-3; the match to TRBD2 covers 7 bases. The germline V gene has CDR1 SGHTA and CDR2 FQGTGA. V shed 2 bases and J 8 bases; nucleotides not matched to a gene: 4. This CDR3 comprises 13 residues. The CDR3 loop is CASSLQGGGTQYF. The DNA for the CDR3 is TGTGCCAGCAGCTTACAGGGCGGGGGTACGCAGTATTTT.

Only a few counts were recorded for this clone. The rearrangement joins TRBV27 to TRBJ2-3; D unresolved. The CDR3 contains 15 residues. Trimming cost V 5 bases and J 4 bases, with 16 bases left between them. The germline V gene encodes CDR1 MNHEY and CDR2 SMNVEV (reference sequence). The CDR3: CASSLSSGVPDTQYF. DNA for the CDR3: TGTGCCAGCAGTCTCAGTTCGGGTGTCCCAGATACGCAGTATTTT.

This clone appeared a few times. The rearrangement links TRBV7-7 to TRBJ2-5; 7 bases agree with TRBD1. Germline V gene lookup returns CDR1 SSHAT and CDR2 FNYEAQ (reference sequence). After removal of 5 bases from V and 2 bases from J, the junction contained 2 bases not matched to a gene. The CDR3 loop spans 13 amino acids. The CDR3 is CASSPTGQETQYF. The CDR3 nucleotides read TGTGCCAGCAGCCCGACAGGGCAAGAGACCCAGTACTTC.

This clone was seen repeatedly, ten times or more. The chain has TRBV11-2 and TRBJ2-2; D unclear. Germline lookup yields CDR1 SGHAT and CDR2 FQNNGV. Trimming removed 5 bases from V and 1 base from J, with 14 bases in between. CDR3 length equals 16 residues. The CDR3 spells CASSLRVDLNTGELFF. The DNA of the CDR3 is TGTGCCAGCAGCCTCCGGGTGGATTTGAACACCGGGGAGCTGTTTTTT.

Only a few counts were recorded for this clone. The rearrangement links TRBV10-3 to TRBJ1-2; TRBD1 matches at 9 bases. The CDR3 spans 16 residues. CDR1 and CDR2 from the germline V gene are ENHRY and SYGVKD. The V and J ends lost 8 bases and 1 base, in that order; junction bases with no gene match: 11. The CDR3, as DNA: TGTGCCATCCCTTCGGACAGGGGAACCGTTAACTATGGCTACACCTTC. It is translated as CAIPSDRGTVNYGYTF.

This clone was detected only a few times. The gene calls are TRBV5-1 and TRBJ2-2; a possible D gene is TRBD1 (6 bases). V lost 8 bases and J lost 0, with 11 bases in between. The CDR3 totals 14 residues. Germline loops: CDR1 SGHRS, CDR2 YFSETQ. CDR3 sequence reads: CASRDTTNTGELFF. In nucleotides, the CDR3 is TGCGCCAGTCGGGACACAACGAACACCGGGGAGCTGTTTTTT.

This clone has a handful of counts. The rearrangement uses TRBV5-1 and TRBJ2-5; D is perhaps TRBD1 (6 bases). Germline V CDR1 and CDR2: SGHRS, YFSETQ. Deletions cut 0 bases from V and 2 bases from J, with 17 bases between. The CDR3 extends over 17 amino acids. The CDR3, as DNA: TGCGCCAGCAGCTTGGGGGTTAACAGGGTGGCTCAAGAGACCCAGTACTTC. This gives the protein CASSLGVNRVAQETQYF.

The chain has TRBV11-2 and TRBJ2-1, with 10 bases identical to TRBD2. This CDR3 has 15 amino acids. The germline CDR1 and CDR2 sequences are SGHAT and FQNNGV. The junction had 2 bases not matched to a gene; V was cut back by 3 bases and J by 3 bases. CDR3 sequence reads: CASSFPSGSYNEQFF. The DNA of the CDR3 is TGTGCCAGCAGCTTCCCTAGCGGGAGCTACAATGAGCAGTTCTTC.

The chain recombines TRBV2 with TRBJ2-1; TRBD2 aligns across 7 bases. V dropped 7 bases and J dropped 0; count of bases not matched to a gene: 6. The germline CDR1 and CDR2 sequences are SNHLY and FYNNEI. The CDR3 loop spans 15 amino acids. The chain's CDR3 is CASKSGTVSYNEQFF. CDR3 DNA sequence: TGTGCCAGCAAGAGCGGGACTGTCTCCTACAATGAGCAGTTCTTC. The full variable domain, its missing parts supplied by reference TRBV2 and TRBJ2-1, is EPEVTQTPSHQVTQMGQEVILRCVPISNHLYFYWYRQILGQKVEFLVSFYNNEISEKSEIFDDQFSVERPDGSNFTLKIRSTKLEDSAMYFCASKSGTVSYNEQFFGPGTRLTVL.

V usage is TRBV6-1 and J usage is TRBJ2-7; no reliable D call. This CDR3 region has 13 residues. Between the trimmed V and J ends, which lost 7 bases and 0 bases, there was a span of 10 bases. Per the germline V gene, CDR1 is MNHNS and CDR2 is SASEGT. This CDR3 is CASTRSVSYEQYF. The CDR3 bases are TGTGCCAGCACGCGGAGTGTCTCCTACGAGCAGTACTTC.

The chain combines TRBV6-5 with TRBJ1-1; 7 positions match TRBD1. The CDR3 loop spans 13 amino acids. Germline V gives CDR1 MNHEY, CDR2 SVGAGI. Trimming at V came to 2 bases and at J to 9 bases, leaving 6 bases not matched to a gene. The chain's CDR3 is CASSYGSRGQAFF. CDR3 coding DNA: TGTGCCAGCAGTTACGGTTCGAGGGGGCAAGCTTTCTTT.